What follows is one T cell receptor beta chain and its context. The data stem from a study of beta chain features in type 1 diabetes. Since all of the isolated RNA was reverse transcribed, expressed TCRB transcripts were what got sequenced. TCRdb's table, derived via immunoSEQ multiplex PCR, lists solely in-frame clones and lacks some. The sample holds fewer than 150,000 clones, less than 9% seen once. Germline CDR1 and CDR2: MNHEY and SVGAGI. V lost 1 base, J lost 6 bases, and 0 bases stayed unmatched. The length of the CDR3 is 13 residues. Sorting of CD4+ naive, central memory, regulatory and stem cell-like memory cells was performed via CD45RO/CCR7/CD25/CD127/CD95/CD27.

The V gene is TRBV6-5, the J gene TRBJ1-2; 9 bases align to TRBD1. Sequences were obtained from central memory CD4+ T cells from blood. The sequence was collected from a woman in her thirties in good health. The CDR3 here is CASSYWTGDGYTF. The CDR3 region has the DNA TGTGCCAGCAGTTACTGGACAGGGGATGGCTACACCTTC.